The rows below give T cell receptor beta chains drawn from one sample of a study of molecular identifiers for immune sequencing clone quantification. Each CDR3 protein is one row after TCRdb ran MiXCR on the PCR reads. The table has about 510,000 distinct CDR3 sequences, about 20% seen once. Sequencing used naive CD8+ T cells from blood, with Jurkat cell RNA spiked in. Receptors were obtained from a human donor in good health. Some libraries in this study had Jurkat cell RNA spiked in. Each CDR3 is given with its conserved first and last residue. A D gene is named only where the DNA matches it firmly. Some rows mark clone size as missing; the rest say once, few, many or name a class of expanded clone.

d_call	clone_size	v_call	j_call	cdr3_nt	cdr3_aa
-	many	TRBV20-1	TRBJ2-3	TGCAGTGCTAGTCGAATCACAGATACGCAGTATTTT	CSASRITDTQYF
-	few	TRBV20-1	TRBJ1-1	TGCAGTGCTGGAGGTACAGCAAACTCGAACACTGAAGCTTTCTTT	CSAGGTANSNTEAFF
-	-	TRBV2	TRBJ2-4	TGTGCCAGCGAAGTACAGGAGAACATTCAGTACTTC	CASEVQENIQYF
TRBD2	-	TRBV18	TRBJ2-7	TGTGCCAGCTCCTCGAGGGGACTAGCGAAACCCTACGAGCAGTACTTC	CASSSRGLAKPYEQYF
-	-	TRBV4-1	TRBJ2-3	TGCGCCAGCAGCCAGTATGCTGGGGCCGGGAGCTCAGATACGCAGTATTTT	CASSQYAGAGSSDTQYF
TRBD2	many	TRBV20-1	TRBJ2-3	TGCAGTGCTAGAGATGGGACTAGCGAATCCACAGATACGCAGTATTTT	CSARDGTSESTDTQYF
-	-	TRBV19	TRBJ1-1	TGTGCCAGTAGTATTACTGATTTCACTGAAGCTTTCTTT	CASSITDFTEAFF
-	many	TRBV4-1	TRBJ2-5	TGCGCCAGCAGCCAGAGTTGGGGGGGGCCCGAAGAGACCCAGTACTTC	CASSQSWGGPEETQYF
-	many	TRBV28	TRBJ1-5	TGTGCCAGCAGTTTTTATGGGTTGGGAGGTCAGCCCCAGCATTTT	CASSFYGLGGQPQHF
-	many	TRBV7-9	TRBJ2-3	TGTGCCAGCAGCTTAGCGGGGGCCTTAGTGGATACGCAGTATTTT	CASSLAGALVDTQYF
-	few	TRBV23-1	TRBJ2-5	TGCGCCAGCAGCAAGCGGCTCGCGGGTCAAGAGACCCAGTACTTC	CASSKRLAGQETQYF
-	-	TRBV19	TRBJ1-5	TGTGCCAGTGAAGGCGGCGGTCAGCCCCAGCATTTT	CASEGGGQPQHF
TRBD2	-	TRBV20-1	TRBJ2-5	TGCAGTGCTAGAGGGGAGGCTAGCGGGGGGTCCCTACAAGAGACCCAGTACTTC	CSARGEASGGSLQETQYF
TRBD2	many	TRBV29-1	TRBJ2-2	TGCAGCGTTGAACTAGCGGATAAGAACACCGGGGAGCTGTTTTTT	CSVELADKNTGELFF
TRBD1	-	TRBV24-1	TRBJ2-2	TGTGCCACCAGTGACCATGACAGGGGAAGGACCGGGGAGCTGTTTTTT	CATSDHDRGRTGELFF
TRBD2	-	TRBV6-6	TRBJ2-1	TGTGCCAGCAGTTACCAAAGTCTCGGGACTAGCGGCAATGAGCAGTTCTTC	CASSYQSLGTSGNEQFF
TRBD1	many	TRBV4-1	TRBJ1-5	TGCGCCAGCAGCCAAGAAGGACAGGGAGCCGAAAGCAATCAGCCCCAGCATTTT	CASSQEGQGAESNQPQHF
-	few	TRBV27	TRBJ2-2	TGTGCCAGCACTTCGCTGTTGGTCAGGGGTTACACCGGGGAGCTGTTTTTT	CASTSLLVRGYTGELFF
-	-	TRBV27	TRBJ1-6	TGTGCCAGCAGTCAACATAATTCACCCCTCCACTTT	CASSQHNSPLHF
-	-	TRBV19	TRBJ2-1	TGTGCCAGTAGTATAGATTCCGGGAACCCCTACAATGGGCAGTTCTTC	CASSIDSGNPYNGQFF
-	-	TRBV7-6	TRBJ2-2	TGTGCCAGCAGCGGGGAGGCCGGGGAGCTGTTTTTT	CASSGEAGELFF
-	many	TRBV13	TRBJ1-1	TGTGCCAGCAGCTTAGCAGGGTCGGGCCCTGAAGCTTTCTTT	CASSLAGSGPEAFF
TRBD1	many	TRBV27	TRBJ1-1	TGTGCCAGCAATACAGGGGGTAACACTGAAGCTTTCTTT	CASNTGGNTEAFF
-	-	TRBV12-3/TRBV12-4	TRBJ1-6	TGTGCCAGCAGGGAAACAGGGAACTCCTATAATTCACCCCTCCACTTT	CASRETGNSYNSPLHF
-	many	TRBV4-1	TRBJ1-4	TGCGCCAGCAGCCTTTCGGGAACTGCAACTAATGAAAAACTGTTTTTT	CASSLSGTATNEKLFF
-	few	TRBV5-1	TRBJ2-5	TGCGCCAGCGCTGACTTAGCCGCAGAGACCCAGTACTTC	CASADLAAETQYF
TRBD2	-	TRBV2	TRBJ2-7	TGTGCCAGCAGAAAAGCTAGCGGGGCAGGAGAGTGGGAGCAGTACTTC	CASRKASGAGEWEQYF
-	many	TRBV13	TRBJ2-5	TGTGCCAGCAGTCAGGGGCAAGAGACCCAGTACTTC	CASSQGQETQYF
TRBD2	few	TRBV20-1	TRBJ2-3	TGCAGTGCTAGAGCTATAGTAGAAAGCGGGAGCTGGGATACGCAGTATTTT	CSARAIVESGSWDTQYF
-	few	TRBV19	TRBJ1-5	TGTGCCACCCGACAGGGCAATCAGCCCCAGCATTTT	CATRQGNQPQHF
-	few	TRBV10-3	TRBJ2-7	TGTGCCATCAGTGGCGAAAAACAGGGCTCCGAGCAGTACTTC	CAISGEKQGSEQYF
-	-	TRBV7-9	TRBJ1-2	TGTGCCAGCAGCTTAACGGGATCCTCCTATGGCTACACCTTC	CASSLTGSSYGYTF
-	many	TRBV7-9	TRBJ1-3	TGTGCCAGCAGCTTGGGGGGGTCTGGAAACACCATATATTTT	CASSLGGSGNTIYF
TRBD2	-	TRBV20-1	TRBJ2-3	TGCAGTGCTCGCTGGGGACTAGCGGGGAGCACAGATACGCAGTATTTT	CSARWGLAGSTDTQYF
TRBD1	many	TRBV29-1	TRBJ1-1	TGCAGCGTTAAGGAGAGGACAGGAAGCTTTCCGAACACTGAAGCTTTCTTT	CSVKERTGSFPNTEAFF
TRBD2	-	TRBV20-1	TRBJ2-1	TGCAGTGCTGATGAGCGGGAAGGGTCGATAAGGAATGAGCAGTTCTTC	CSADEREGSIRNEQFF
TRBD1	many	TRBV12-3/TRBV12-4	TRBJ2-3	TGTGCCAGCAGTTTTGCGGGACAGGGGATAGATACGCAGTATTTT	CASSFAGQGIDTQYF
TRBD2	few	TRBV4-3	TRBJ2-3	TGCGCCAGCAGCCAGACACGGGGGGGCGAGCATACGCAGTATTTT	CASSQTRGGEHTQYF
-	few	TRBV29-1	TRBJ2-1	TGCAGCGGGTTAAGTGATGAGCAGTTCTTC	CSGLSDEQFF
-	few	TRBV18	TRBJ1-5	TGTGCCAGCTCACAAGGGGGGGAAAGCAATCAGCCCCAGCATTTT	CASSQGGESNQPQHF
TRBD1	many	TRBV4-1	TRBJ1-1	TGCGCCAGCAGCCTCCGGGACAGGGGCACTGAAGCTTTCTTT	CASSLRDRGTEAFF
TRBD2	many	TRBV12-3/TRBV12-4	TRBJ2-3	TGTGCCAGCAGTCCGACTAGCGGGGCCTCAGGAGATACGCAGTATTTT	CASSPTSGASGDTQYF
-	-	TRBV10-2	TRBJ2-5	TGCGCCAGCAGTGAGTCGTTTGGCGGGGTAGAGACCCAGTACTTC	CASSESFGGVETQYF